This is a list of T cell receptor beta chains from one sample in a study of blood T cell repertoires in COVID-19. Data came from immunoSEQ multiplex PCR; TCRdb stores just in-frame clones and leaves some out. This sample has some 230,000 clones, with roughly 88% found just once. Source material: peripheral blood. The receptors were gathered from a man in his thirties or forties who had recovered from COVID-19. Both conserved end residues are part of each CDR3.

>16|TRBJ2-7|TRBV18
CASSPVTGTGAYEQYF
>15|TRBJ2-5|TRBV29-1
CSVVYGGSIAETQYF
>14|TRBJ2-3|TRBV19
CASSMGSRGDTQYF
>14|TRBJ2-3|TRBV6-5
CASSLESRTDTQYF
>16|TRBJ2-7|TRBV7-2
CASSLEQTSGGYEQYF
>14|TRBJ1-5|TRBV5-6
CASSLSGGNQPQHF
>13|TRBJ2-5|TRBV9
CASSPRGVETQYF
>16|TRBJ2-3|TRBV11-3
CASSLGLTGGLDTQYF
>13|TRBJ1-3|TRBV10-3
CAISESGVNTIYF
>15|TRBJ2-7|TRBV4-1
CASSYTGTDLYEQYF
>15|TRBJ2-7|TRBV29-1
CSVDTMSGGTYEQYF
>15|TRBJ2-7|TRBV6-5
CASKTGQVEGREQYF
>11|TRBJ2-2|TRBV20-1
CSAARDGELFF
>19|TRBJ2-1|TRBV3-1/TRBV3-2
CASSQDLGLAGPSYNEQFF